This T cell receptor (beta chain) was retrieved from a study of blood T cell repertoires in COVID-19. Turning to the study itself: Specimens from acute and convalescent COVID-19 originated in the United States, Italy and Spain.

Original handling: Estimation of nucleated cell counts relied on the amplification of reference gene primers. This table comes from immunoSEQ multiplex PCR, and its TCRdb copy is limited to in-frame clones, with some not included. V and J calls and clone size come straight from that table; D and trimming were deduced from the DNA. The table includes 200,000 to 250,000 clones, 82% detected once. The germline V and J ends were trimmed by 3 bases and 6 bases, with 18 bases remaining between them. The CDR3 is 16 residues long. Germline loops: CDR1 SEHNR, CDR2 FQNEAQ (reference sequence). This clonotype was sampled from a woman aged 65 to 85 with COVID-19, enrolled during active disease. Sequenced: peripheral blood. The rearrangement links TRBV7-9 to TRBJ1-5; tentative D call: TRBD1 (6 bases). The CDR3 DNA is TGTGCCAGCAGCTTTGGGGGCCGAGGCGGGTCTCAGCCCCAGCATTTT. Its translation is CASSFGGRGGSQPQHF.